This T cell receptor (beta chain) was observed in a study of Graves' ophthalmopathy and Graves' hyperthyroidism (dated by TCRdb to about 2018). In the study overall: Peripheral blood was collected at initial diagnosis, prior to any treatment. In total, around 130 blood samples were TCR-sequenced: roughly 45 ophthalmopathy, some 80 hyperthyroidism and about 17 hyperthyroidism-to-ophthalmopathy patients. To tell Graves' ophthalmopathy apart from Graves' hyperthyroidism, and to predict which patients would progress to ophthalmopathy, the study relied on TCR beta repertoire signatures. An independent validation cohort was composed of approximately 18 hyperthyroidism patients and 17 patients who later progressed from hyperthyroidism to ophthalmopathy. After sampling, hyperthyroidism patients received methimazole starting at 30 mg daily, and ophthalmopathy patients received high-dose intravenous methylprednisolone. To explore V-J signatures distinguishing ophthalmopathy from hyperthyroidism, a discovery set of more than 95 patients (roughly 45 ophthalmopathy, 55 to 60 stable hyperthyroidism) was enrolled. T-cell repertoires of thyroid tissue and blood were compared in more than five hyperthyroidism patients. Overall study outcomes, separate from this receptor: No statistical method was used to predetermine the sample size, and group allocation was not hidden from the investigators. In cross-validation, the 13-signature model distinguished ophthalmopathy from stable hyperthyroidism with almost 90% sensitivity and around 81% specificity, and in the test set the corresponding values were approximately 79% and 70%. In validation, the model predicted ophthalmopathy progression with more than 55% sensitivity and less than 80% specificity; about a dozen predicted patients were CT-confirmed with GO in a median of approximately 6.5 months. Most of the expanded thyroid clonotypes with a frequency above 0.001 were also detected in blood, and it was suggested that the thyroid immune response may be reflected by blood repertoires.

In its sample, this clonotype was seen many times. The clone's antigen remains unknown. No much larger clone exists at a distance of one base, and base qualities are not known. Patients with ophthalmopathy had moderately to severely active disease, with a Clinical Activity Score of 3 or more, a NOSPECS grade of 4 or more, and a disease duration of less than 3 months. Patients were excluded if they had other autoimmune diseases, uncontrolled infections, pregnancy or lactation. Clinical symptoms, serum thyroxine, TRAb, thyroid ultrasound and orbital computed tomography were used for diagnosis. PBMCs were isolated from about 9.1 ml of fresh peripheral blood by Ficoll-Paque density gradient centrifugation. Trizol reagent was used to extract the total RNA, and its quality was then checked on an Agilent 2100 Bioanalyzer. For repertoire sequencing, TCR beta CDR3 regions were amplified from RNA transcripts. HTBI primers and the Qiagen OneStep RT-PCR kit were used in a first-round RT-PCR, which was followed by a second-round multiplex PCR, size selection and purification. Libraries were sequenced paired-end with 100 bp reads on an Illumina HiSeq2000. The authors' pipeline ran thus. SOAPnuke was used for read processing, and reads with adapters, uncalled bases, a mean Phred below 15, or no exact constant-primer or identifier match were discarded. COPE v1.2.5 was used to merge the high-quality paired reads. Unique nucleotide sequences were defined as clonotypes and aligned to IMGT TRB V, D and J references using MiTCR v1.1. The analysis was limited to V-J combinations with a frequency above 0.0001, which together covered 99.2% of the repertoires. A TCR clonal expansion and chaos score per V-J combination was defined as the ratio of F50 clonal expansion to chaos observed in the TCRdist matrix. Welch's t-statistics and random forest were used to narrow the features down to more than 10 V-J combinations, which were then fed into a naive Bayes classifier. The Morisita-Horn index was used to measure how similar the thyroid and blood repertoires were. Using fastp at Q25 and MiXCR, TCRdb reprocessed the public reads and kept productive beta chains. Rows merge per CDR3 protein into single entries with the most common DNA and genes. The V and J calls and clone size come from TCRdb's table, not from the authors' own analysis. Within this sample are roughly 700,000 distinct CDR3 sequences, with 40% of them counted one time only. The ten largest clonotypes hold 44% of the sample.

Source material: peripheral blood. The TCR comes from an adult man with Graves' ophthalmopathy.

CDR3 reads: CASSLVIGTEKLFF. The DNA sequence reads TGTGCCAGCAGCTTAGTGATAGGGACCGAAAAACTGTTTTTT. The receptor chain draws on TRBV7-9 and TRBJ1-4; the D gene is perhaps TRBD1, on 5 matching bases. The CDR3 goes from the cysteine to the phenylalanine over 14 residues. The kept DNA is CDR3 alone, 42 bases in frame from the first base. Cut back by 1 base and 8 bases, the V and J ends lie 11 bases apart. The CDR1 and CDR2 encoded by the germline V gene (reference sequence) are SEHNR and FQNEAQ.